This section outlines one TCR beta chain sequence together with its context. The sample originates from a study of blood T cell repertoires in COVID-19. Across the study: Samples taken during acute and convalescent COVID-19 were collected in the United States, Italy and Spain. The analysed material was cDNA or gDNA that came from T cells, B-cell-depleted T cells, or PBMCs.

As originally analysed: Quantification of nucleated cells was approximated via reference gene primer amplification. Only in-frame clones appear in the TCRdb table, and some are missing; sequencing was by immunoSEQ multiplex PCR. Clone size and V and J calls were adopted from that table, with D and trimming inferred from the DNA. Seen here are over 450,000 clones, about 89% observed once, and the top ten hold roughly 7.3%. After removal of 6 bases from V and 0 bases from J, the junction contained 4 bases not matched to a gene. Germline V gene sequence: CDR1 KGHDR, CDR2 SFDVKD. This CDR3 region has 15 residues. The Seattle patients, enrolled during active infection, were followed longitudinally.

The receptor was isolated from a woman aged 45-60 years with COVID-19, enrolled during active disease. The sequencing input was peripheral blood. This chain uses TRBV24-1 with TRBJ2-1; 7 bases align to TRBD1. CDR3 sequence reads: CATSMGQSSYNEQFF. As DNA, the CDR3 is TGTGCCACCAGTATGGGACAGAGCTCCTACAATGAGCAGTTCTTC.